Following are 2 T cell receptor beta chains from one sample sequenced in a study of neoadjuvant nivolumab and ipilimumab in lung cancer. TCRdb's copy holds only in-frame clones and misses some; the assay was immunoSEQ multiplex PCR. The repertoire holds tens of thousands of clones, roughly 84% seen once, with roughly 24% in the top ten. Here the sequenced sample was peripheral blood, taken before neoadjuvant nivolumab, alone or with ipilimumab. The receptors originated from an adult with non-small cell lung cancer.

CDR3: CASRTRLAGGGELFF. In nucleotides, the CDR3 is TGTGCCAGCAGGACAAGACTAGCGGGAGGGGGGGAGCTGTTTTTT. V and J are TRBV7-2 and TRBJ2-2, with 14 bases that match TRBD2. The CDR3 runs 15 residues. The germline CDR1 and CDR2 sequences are SGHTA and FQGNSA. The J segment lost 8 bases and the V segment lost 6 bases, leaving 5 bases of the junction unmatched. Full variable domain (missing parts from reference TRBV7-2 and TRBJ2-2): GAGVSQSPSNKVTEKGKDVELRCDPISGHTALYWYRQSLGQGLEFLIYFQGNSAPDKSGLPSDRFSAERTGGSVSTLTIQRTQQEDSAVYLCASRTRLAGGGELFFGEGSRLTVL.

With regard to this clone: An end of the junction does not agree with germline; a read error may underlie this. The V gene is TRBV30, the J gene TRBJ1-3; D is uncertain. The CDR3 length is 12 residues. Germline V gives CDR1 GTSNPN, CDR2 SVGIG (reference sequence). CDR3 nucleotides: TGTGCCTGGAGTGTACAGTCAGGTCTTTTTCATTTT. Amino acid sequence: CAWSVQSGLFHF. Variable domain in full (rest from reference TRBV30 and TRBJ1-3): SQTIHQWPATLVQPVGSPLSLECTVEGTSNPNLYWYRQAAGRGLQLLFYSVGIGQISSEVPQNLSASRPQDRQFILSSKKLLLSDSGFYLCAWSVQSGLFHFGEGSWLTVV.